This TCR beta chain is from a study of OX40 agonist ivuxolimab in advanced cancers. Trimming shortened V by 3 bases and J by 2 bases, and 12 bases separated the two germline ends. The CDR3 is 15 residues long. Per germline, CDR1 SGDLS and CDR2 YYNGEE. General study points: The authors also found low normalized T-cell clonal expansion in some nonresponders. Expanded clones tended on average to be more numerous among CD8+ T cells than CD4+. Dosing at 0.1 to 3.0 mg/kg was accompanied by clonal expansion of CD4+ and CD8+ blood T cells by week 6.

TCRdb's table, derived via immunoSEQ multiplex PCR, lists solely in-frame clones and lacks some. The sample has 98,000 or so clones, roughly 83% seen once. Comments on this clone: The antigen remains unidentified.

The J gene is TRBJ2-1, the V gene TRBV9; D may be TRBD2 (6 bases). The sequencing used CD4+ or CD8+ T cells sorted from blood, collected in a trial of the OX40 agonist ivuxolimab. This clonotype originated in an adult with an advanced solid tumor such as melanoma, head and neck, liver or kidney cancer. The CDR3 bases are TGTGCCAGCAGCGAGGGGATAGCGGCCTACAATGAGCAGTTCTTC. Protein product: CASSEGIAAYNEQFF.